This TCR beta chain is from a study of blood T cell repertoires in COVID-19 (dated by TCRdb to 2020 to 2021). Regarding the complete study: The collaborator samples originated in the United States, Italy and Spain and spanned the acute and convalescent phases of COVID-19. The repertoires were released in a freely available public database intended as a resource for research on the immune response to SARS-CoV-2. The dataset comprised deeply sampled blood TCRbeta repertoires from subjects exposed to, actively infected with, or recovered from COVID-19. Where available, HLA class I and class II types were taken from metadata supplied by the sample provider and were not determined by assay-based typing. The prospective study material was composed of cDNA or gDNA derived from T cells, B-cell-depleted T cells, or PBMCs. Nearly every sample came with metadata listing a de-identified subject ID, COVID-19 status, age in years and sex. Samples were obtained from the ongoing ImmuneRACE study (first 160 participants) and from about 1,300 subjects provided by 6 global collaborators.

The immunoSEQ Assay, a bias-controlled multiplex PCR, was used to amplify TCRbeta CDR3 regions from genomic DNA. The original methods were these. The number of nucleated cells in each sample was estimated from the amplification of reference gene primers within the assay. To quantify the absolute abundance of each unique TCRbeta CDR3 rearrangement, sequence reads were collapsed and filtered. Productive Simpson clonality was computed per sample as the square root of Simpson's diversity index over productive rearrangements. The immuneACCESS repertoire file appears here via TCRdb, limited to in-frame rearrangements. These files lack a portion of the clones; in checked studies, under half of the deficit traces to unresolved V genes, and the cause of the others is not known. V, J and clone size reflect that table, while D and trimming were determined from the DNA. A total of just over 300,000 clones appear in this sample, about 88% of them only once. Clones ranked in the top ten supply 9.5% of the sample.

Clipping removes 7 bases from V and 2 bases from J, with 7 as the unmatched junction base count. Via the germline V gene (reference sequence), CDR1 is LNHDA and CDR2 SQIVND. The CDR3 starts with the cysteine, ends with the phenylalanine, and has 15 residues. The entry retains the CDR3 DNA only, 45 bases that are in frame from base 1. General study outcomes and caveats: The quantity of clinical and demographic metadata differed by source and by participant and was supplied without curation.

Participants in the prospective study were enrolled through a virtual design, were aged roughly 18 to 90 years, and lived in roughly 26 United States geographic areas. In the prospective study, participants were assigned to cohorts based on the clinical history participants reported in a screening survey and a study questionnaire. ImmuneRACE Cohort 3 recovered participants were defined by two consecutive negative NP/OP PCR tests, healthcare professional clearance, or symptom resolution. In the prospective study, mobile phlebotomists collected whole blood, serum and a nasopharyngeal or oropharyngeal swab from each participant. Additional blood draws and questionnaires over an approximately 2-month period could optionally be provided by prospective study participants. Before DNA extraction, prospective study blood samples were shipped either frozen or at room temperature. A note on this clone: The clone's antigen remains unknown. The sample holds no much larger clone one base away, and base qualities are not on file.

The rearrangement combines TRBV19 with TRBJ2-1, and 8 bases in between align with TRBD1. The source is a woman aged 40 to 50 who had recovered from COVID-19. The sample was PBMCs or T cells enriched from blood (not recorded which). The CDR3: CASIQGASPYNEQFF. The sequence in DNA is TGTGCCAGTATCCAGGGGGCTTCTCCCTACAATGAGCAGTTCTTC.